These T cell receptor beta chains were read from a single sample in a study of blood T cell repertoires in COVID-19. The data were produced by immunoSEQ multiplex PCR, yet TCRdb's version contains in-frame clones alone and is incomplete. The sample yields fewer than 150,000 clones, roughly 85% seen once. Material for sequencing was peripheral blood. These receptors were obtained from a woman aged 55-75 years with COVID-19, enrolled during active disease. The CDR3 runs from the conserved cysteine through the conserved F or W. Each record gives: CDR3 DNA, CDR3 protein, clone size, J gene, V gene, D gene. The D gene is left open where the match is weak. Clone size is not always given. Where it is, it says once, few, many or a class for expanded clones.

DNA: TGTGCCAGCAGGCGACAGGAGGCGGTTAATGAAAAACTGTTTTTT
CDR3: CASRRQEAVNEKLFF
size: NA
J: TRBJ1-4
V: TRBV6-5
D: NA

DNA: TGTGCCACCAGTGATCCGAACGGACAGGCGACTTATGGCTACACCTTC
CDR3: CATSDPNGQATYGYTF
size: NA
J: TRBJ1-2
V: TRBV24-1
D: TRBD1

DNA: TGTGCCAGCAGCGTCGGGGGGTTCATGAACACTGAAGCTTTCTTT
CDR3: CASSVGGFMNTEAFF
size: NA
J: TRBJ1-1
V: TRBV9
D: NA

DNA: TGTGCCAGCAGTTGGCGGGATGGGAACTATGGCTACACCTTC
CDR3: CASSWRDGNYGYTF
size: once
J: TRBJ1-2
V: TRBV6-6
D: NA

DNA: TGTGCCAGCAGTGCCGCCCCCCTAGCGGGGGCGTACAATGAGCAGTTCTTC
CDR3: CASSAAPLAGAYNEQFF
size: few
J: TRBJ2-1
V: TRBV6-4
D: TRBD2

DNA: TGCAGCGTTGAGGGACAGCCAGGGGAGACCCAGTACTTC
CDR3: CSVEGQPGETQYF
size: NA
J: TRBJ2-5
V: TRBV29-1
D: TRBD1

DNA: TGCGCCAGCAGTTTAACAGGGAACACTGAAGCTTTCTTT
CDR3: CASSLTGNTEAFF
size: NA
J: TRBJ1-1
V: TRBV10-2
D: NA

DNA: TGTGCCAGCAGCTCCTGGACTAGCGGGGGGGAGCACAATGAGCAGTTCTTC
CDR3: CASSSWTSGGEHNEQFF
size: NA
J: TRBJ2-1
V: TRBV11-2
D: TRBD2

DNA: TGTGCCAGCAGCTTATCGGCGGCCCAAGAGACCCAGTACTTC
CDR3: CASSLSAAQETQYF
size: NA
J: TRBJ2-5
V: TRBV7-3
D: NA

DNA: TGTGCCAGCAGTTCCGGGAGCTCCTACAATGAGCAGTTCTTC
CDR3: CASSSGSSYNEQFF
size: once
J: TRBJ2-1
V: TRBV6-2/TRBV6-3
D: NA

DNA: TGTGCCAGCAGAAGACAGGAGAGACAAGAGACCCAGTACTTC
CDR3: CASRRQERQETQYF
size: once
J: TRBJ2-5
V: TRBV6-5
D: NA

DNA: TGTGCCAGCAGCCCAGGGGGGACAGCGAACACTGAAGCTTTCTTT
CDR3: CASSPGGTANTEAFF
size: NA
J: TRBJ1-1
V: TRBV5-4
D: TRBD1

DNA: TGTGCCAGCTCACCAGTCCTGGGGGACAGGGACGCTTTCTTT
CDR3: CASSPVLGDRDAFF
size: NA
J: TRBJ1-1
V: TRBV18
D: TRBD1

DNA: TGTGCCACCAGTGATTTTGGGGCGGGGGGAAACAATGAGCAGTTCTTC
CDR3: CATSDFGAGGNNEQFF
size: NA
J: TRBJ2-1
V: TRBV24-1
D: TRBD2

DNA: TGCGCCAGCAGCATCCAGGACAGGAACACTGAAGCTTTCTTT
CDR3: CASSIQDRNTEAFF
size: NA
J: TRBJ1-1
V: TRBV5-1
D: NA

DNA: TGCACCAGCAGCCAAGAGCGGGGGGGCGGCACCGGGGAGCTGTTTTTT
CDR3: CTSSQERGGGTGELFF
size: NA
J: TRBJ2-2
V: TRBV1
D: NA

DNA: TGTGCCATCAGTGAGTCGCGGGAAAACTATGGCTACACCTTC
CDR3: CAISESRENYGYTF
size: NA
J: TRBJ1-2
V: TRBV10-3
D: NA

DNA: TGTGCCAGCAGCTTAAATCGGGGGGCCTACCAAGAGACCCAGTACTTC
CDR3: CASSLNRGAYQETQYF
size: NA
J: TRBJ2-5
V: TRBV11-2
D: NA

DNA: TGTGCCAGCAGCTTATCGTCAGGGGGGACTGAAGCTTTCTTT
CDR3: CASSLSSGGTEAFF
size: few
J: TRBJ1-1
V: TRBV7-3
D: TRBD1

DNA: TGTGCCAGCAGTGGGACAGGGGGCGATCAGCCCCAGCATTTT
CDR3: CASSGTGGDQPQHF
size: NA
J: TRBJ1-5
V: TRBV2
D: TRBD1

DNA: TGTGCCAGCAGTGACCCCAGGGACTCCTACAATGAGCAGTTCTTC
CDR3: CASSDPRDSYNEQFF
size: NA
J: TRBJ2-1
V: TRBV27
D: NA

DNA: TGTGCCAGCTCACCATCGGGACAGGGGAACACCGGGGAGCTGTTTTTT
CDR3: CASSPSGQGNTGELFF
size: NA
J: TRBJ2-2
V: TRBV18
D: TRBD1

DNA: TGTGCCAGCAGTGGACAGGGTAACACCGGGGAGCTGTTTTTT
CDR3: CASSGQGNTGELFF
size: NA
J: TRBJ2-2
V: TRBV2
D: TRBD1

DNA: TGTGCCATCAGTGAGGTGTCCGCAGAGGTCCTTAATTCACCCCTCCACTTT
CDR3: CAISEVSAEVLNSPLHF
size: NA
J: TRBJ1-6
V: TRBV10-3
D: NA

DNA: TGTGCCAGCAGTAGGACAGGGGGCGGTCAGCCCCAGCATTTT
CDR3: CASSRTGGGQPQHF
size: NA
J: TRBJ1-5
V: TRBV6-5
D: TRBD1

DNA: TGTGCCAGCAGCGGAAAGAGAGAAGAGAACACTGAAGCTTTCTTT
CDR3: CASSGKREENTEAFF
size: once
J: TRBJ1-1
V: TRBV9
D: NA

DNA: TGTGCCAGCAGGGTACCCCCCGGGAGGGAGGGAATCTACACCGGGGAGCTGTTTTTT
CDR3: CASRVPPGREGIYTGELFF
size: NA
J: TRBJ2-2
V: TRBV2
D: TRBD2

DNA: TGTGCCAGCACCCTACTTCGCGGACTAGCGGGGGGGGAGCAGTACTTC
CDR3: CASTLLRGLAGGEQYF
size: once
J: TRBJ2-7
V: TRBV2
D: TRBD2

DNA: TGTGCCAGCAGCTTAGCCGGGACTTCCTACAATGAGCAGTTCTTC
CDR3: CASSLAGTSYNEQFF
size: NA
J: TRBJ2-1
V: TRBV11-3
D: NA

DNA: TGTGCCAGCAGAACAGGGGGCACCACTGAAGCTTTCTTT
CDR3: CASRTGGTTEAFF
size: NA
J: TRBJ1-1
V: TRBV12-3/TRBV12-4
D: TRBD1

DNA: TGTGCCAGCAGTGACTCGGGACTGGACTATGGCTACACCTTC
CDR3: CASSDSGLDYGYTF
size: NA
J: TRBJ1-2
V: TRBV2
D: NA

DNA: TGTGCCAGCAGCATCCCAGGCCGGGACAGAGTAGATCAGCCCCAGCATTTT
CDR3: CASSIPGRDRVDQPQHF
size: NA
J: TRBJ1-5
V: TRBV9
D: TRBD1

DNA: TGTGCCAGTAGTCCCCGTGGAGCGGGGGGGCGTGAGACCCAGTACTTC
CDR3: CASSPRGAGGRETQYF
size: NA
J: TRBJ2-5
V: TRBV19
D: TRBD2

DNA: TGTGCCAGCAGCGTAGGGACACTTAACTATGGCTACACCTTC
CDR3: CASSVGTLNYGYTF
size: NA
J: TRBJ1-2
V: TRBV9
D: NA

DNA: TGTGCCAGCAGCTTAGCGAGGGGGGGGACCACTGAAGCTTTCTTT
CDR3: CASSLARGGTTEAFF
size: once
J: TRBJ1-1
V: TRBV7-2
D: NA

DNA: TGTGCCAGCAGTTACTCGAGGAATCTGAACACTGAAGCTTTCTTT
CDR3: CASSYSRNLNTEAFF
size: NA
J: TRBJ1-1
V: TRBV6-5
D: NA

DNA: TGTGCCAGTAGACCCGACAGGGGGCGAGGGACCCAGTACTTC
CDR3: CASRPDRGRGTQYF
size: NA
J: TRBJ2-5
V: TRBV19
D: TRBD1

DNA: TGCGCCAGCAGCTTGGTGCCAGACGGAGGCCTCCAAGAGACCCAGTACTTC
CDR3: CASSLVPDGGLQETQYF
size: NA
J: TRBJ2-5
V: TRBV5-1
D: NA